This TCR beta chain was obtained from a study of blood T cell repertoires in COVID-19. Study details: Samples taken during acute and convalescent COVID-19 were collected in the United States, Italy and Spain. Sample material is recorded as cDNA or gDNA derived from T cells, B-cell-depleted T cells, or PBMCs.

Methods used by the authors: Nucleated cell number was recorded as an estimate derived from reference gene primer amplification. Method: immunoSEQ multiplex PCR; TCRdb's copy keeps in-frame clones and lacks some. V, J and clone size are taken as reported in that table, and D and trimming were inferred from the DNA itself. Among 390,000 or so clones listed, roughly 89% were seen once. Germline V gene sequence: CDR1 SGHVS, CDR2 FQNEAQ. The CDR3 extends over 15 amino acids. Trimming removed 1 base from V and 7 bases from J; junction bases left unmatched: 7. The table lists this clone with a count of one.

The chain carries TRBV7-8 and TRBJ1-5; TRBD1 aligns across 7 bases. The receptor comes from a man aged 18 to 35 with active or convalescent COVID-19. The sequenced sample consisted of peripheral blood. This CDR3 reads CASSLEGGLGQPQHF. The CDR3 region has the DNA TGTGCCAGCAGCTTAGAAGGGGGCCTGGGGCAGCCCCAGCATTTT.